The TCR beta chain under discussion was sequenced for a study of post-analysis software for immune sequencing data. Study-level information: Relapsing-remitting, secondary progressive and progressive-relapsing multiple sclerosis were all included among the disease courses. Findings of the study overall: Roughly five TRBV segments appeared more often in patients than in controls, and TRBV5-6, TRBV5-1 and TRBV20-1 were among these. Controls had significantly higher normalized Chao1 diversity than multiple sclerosis patients.

On this clonotype: Its antigen is as yet unknown.

Unique molecular identifiers had been added to the TCR beta cDNA libraries. MiXCR was run by TCRdb on the PCR reads, yielding one entry per CDR3 protein. The sample shows approximately 730,000 distinct CDR3 sequences, less than 35% of them seen only once. Germline V gives CDR1 LGHNA, CDR2 YSLEER. This CDR3 comprises 14 residues. The V end lost 2 bases, the J end lost 2 bases, and 9 bases lay between the germline ends. The specimen sequenced was blood. The chain has TRBV4-3 and TRBJ1-1, with D unresolved. This clonotype originated in a girl under 18 with multiple sclerosis. This CDR3 reads CASSQYLGNTEAFF. The CDR3 bases are TGCGCCAGCAGCCAATATCTCGGAAACACTGAAGCTTTCTTT.